A selection of T cell receptor beta chains follows, all from one sample in a study of blood T cell repertoires in COVID-19. The repertoire was sequenced with immunoSEQ multiplex PCR; TCRdb's copy has only in-frame clones and lacks some. This table holds over 85,000 clones, 70% to 90% found once. Sequencing input: peripheral blood. These receptors were taken from a woman in her seventies with acute or convalescent COVID-19. Both conserved end residues are part of each CDR3. A D gene is named only where the DNA matches it firmly. Rows give clone size only sometimes, using once, few, many, or a class for an expanded clone.

cdr3_nt: TGTGCCAGCAGGCCGGACAGGCCCCAAACCTACGAGCAGTACTTC
cdr3_aa: CASRPDRPQTYEQYF
d_call: TRBD1
v_call: TRBV6-6
j_call: TRBJ2-7
clone_size: NA

cdr3_nt: TGTGCCTGGAGTGTACTCGCCGTGACTAGCGGGAGTTTCAACAATGAGCAGTTCTTC
cdr3_aa: CAWSVLAVTSGSFNNEQFF
d_call: TRBD2
v_call: TRBV30
j_call: TRBJ2-1
clone_size: once

cdr3_nt: TGTGCCAGCAGCCAACTAGCTTTCTATGAGCAGTTCTTC
cdr3_aa: CASSQLAFYEQFF
d_call: NA
v_call: TRBV12-3/TRBV12-4
j_call: TRBJ2-1
clone_size: NA

cdr3_nt: TGTGCCAGCAGCTTGGGGCAGGGGGCCACTGAAGCTTTCTTT
cdr3_aa: CASSLGQGATEAFF
d_call: TRBD1
v_call: TRBV5-4
j_call: TRBJ1-1
clone_size: NA

cdr3_nt: TGTGCCAGCAGCCACGACAGGGCCGAGCAGTACTTC
cdr3_aa: CASSHDRAEQYF
d_call: TRBD1
v_call: TRBV3-1/TRBV3-2
j_call: TRBJ2-7
clone_size: NA

cdr3_nt: TGTGCCAGCACCCCCGGGTGGACTGGAGCTTTCTTT
cdr3_aa: CASTPGWTGAFF
d_call: NA
v_call: TRBV12-3/TRBV12-4
j_call: TRBJ1-1
clone_size: once

cdr3_nt: TGTGCCAGCCGCCGCGCGGGAGGAAACACCATATATTTT
cdr3_aa: CASRRAGGNTIYF
d_call: NA
v_call: TRBV6-5
j_call: TRBJ1-3
clone_size: NA

cdr3_nt: TGTGCCAGCAGCCAAGATTCAGGCAAAGCCTACGAGCAGTACTTC
cdr3_aa: CASSQDSGKAYEQYF
d_call: NA
v_call: TRBV14
j_call: TRBJ2-7
clone_size: NA

cdr3_nt: TGTGCCAGCAGCTTGGCCAGAGCTAGCGGGAGGGATGAGCAGTTCTTC
cdr3_aa: CASSLARASGRDEQFF
d_call: TRBD2
v_call: TRBV5-4
j_call: TRBJ2-1
clone_size: NA

cdr3_nt: TGTGCCATCAGTGAGTCGAGGCAGGGGGCAAACGAGCAGTACTTC
cdr3_aa: CAISESRQGANEQYF
d_call: TRBD1
v_call: TRBV10-3
j_call: TRBJ2-7
clone_size: once

cdr3_nt: TGTGCCAGCAGCCAGTCTTACGAGCAGTACTTC
cdr3_aa: CASSQSYEQYF
d_call: NA
v_call: TRBV3-1/TRBV3-2
j_call: TRBJ2-7
clone_size: NA

cdr3_nt: TGTGCCAGCAGCCAAGGTACGGGACAGGGGTTAGACACCATATATTTT
cdr3_aa: CASSQGTGQGLDTIYF
d_call: TRBD1
v_call: TRBV4-2
j_call: TRBJ1-3
clone_size: NA

cdr3_nt: TGTGCCAGTACCCGGGACAGAGGTTTAAATCAGCCCCAGCATTTT
cdr3_aa: CASTRDRGLNQPQHF
d_call: TRBD1
v_call: TRBV19
j_call: TRBJ1-5
clone_size: NA

cdr3_nt: TGTGCCAGCAGCCTTCGGGACAGCACTTACGAGCAGTACTTC
cdr3_aa: CASSLRDSTYEQYF
d_call: TRBD1
v_call: TRBV7-2
j_call: TRBJ2-7
clone_size: NA

cdr3_nt: TGTGCCTGGAGTGGCGGGCGACAAGAGACCCAGTACTTC
cdr3_aa: CAWSGGRQETQYF
d_call: NA
v_call: TRBV30
j_call: TRBJ2-5
clone_size: NA

cdr3_nt: TGTGCCGCCAGGTTCTCTGGAAACACCATATATTTT
cdr3_aa: CAARFSGNTIYF
d_call: NA
v_call: TRBV7-9
j_call: TRBJ1-3
clone_size: NA

cdr3_nt: TGTGCCAGCAGCCACCTTAGGGACAGTAACTATGGCTACACCTTC
cdr3_aa: CASSHLRDSNYGYTF
d_call: TRBD1
v_call: TRBV3-1/TRBV3-2
j_call: TRBJ1-2
clone_size: NA

cdr3_nt: TGCGCCAGCAGCCAAGATATAGGACTAGCGGCTTACAATGAGCAGTTCTTC
cdr3_aa: CASSQDIGLAAYNEQFF
d_call: TRBD2
v_call: TRBV4-1
j_call: TRBJ2-1
clone_size: once

cdr3_nt: TGTGCCAGCAGCTTGGGAGGGACAGGGGTAAATCAGCCCCAGCATTTT
cdr3_aa: CASSLGGTGVNQPQHF
d_call: TRBD1
v_call: TRBV11-2
j_call: TRBJ1-5
clone_size: NA

cdr3_nt: TGTGCCAGCAGCCTAACAGTGGATGGCTACACCTTC
cdr3_aa: CASSLTVDGYTF
d_call: NA
v_call: TRBV11-2
j_call: TRBJ1-2
clone_size: NA

cdr3_nt: TGTGCCAGCAGCTTAGGGAGACAGGGGCGCTACAATGAGCAGTTCTTC
cdr3_aa: CASSLGRQGRYNEQFF
d_call: TRBD1
v_call: TRBV11-2
j_call: TRBJ2-1
clone_size: NA

cdr3_nt: TGTGCCAGCAGTTTATTAGACAATGAGCAGTTCTTC
cdr3_aa: CASSLLDNEQFF
d_call: NA
v_call: TRBV28
j_call: TRBJ2-1
clone_size: NA

cdr3_nt: TGTGCCATCAGTGAGGCGTCAGGGGGGAAAATTTCGGAGCAGTACTTC
cdr3_aa: CAISEASGGKISEQYF
d_call: NA
v_call: TRBV10-3
j_call: TRBJ2-7
clone_size: NA

cdr3_nt: TGTGCCAGCAAATGGAGACTATACACAGATACGCAGTATTTT
cdr3_aa: CASKWRLYTDTQYF
d_call: NA
v_call: TRBV21-1
j_call: TRBJ2-3
clone_size: NA

cdr3_nt: TGTGCCACCAGCGACCGGGACAGGCGCAATGAGCAGTTCTTC
cdr3_aa: CATSDRDRRNEQFF
d_call: TRBD1
v_call: TRBV15
j_call: TRBJ2-1
clone_size: once

cdr3_nt: TGTGCCAGCAGTTTAGCCGGGGGGCATGAGCAGTTCTTC
cdr3_aa: CASSLAGGHEQFF
d_call: NA
v_call: TRBV12-3/TRBV12-4
j_call: TRBJ2-1
clone_size: NA

cdr3_nt: TGCGCCAGCAGCTTGGTGGCGGGGGAAAATGAGCAGTTCTTC
cdr3_aa: CASSLVAGENEQFF
d_call: TRBD2
v_call: TRBV5-1
j_call: TRBJ2-1
clone_size: once

cdr3_nt: TGTGCCAGTAGTATAGGAGGAGACGCGGCCCAGTACTTC
cdr3_aa: CASSIGGDAAQYF
d_call: NA
v_call: TRBV19
j_call: TRBJ2-5
clone_size: NA

cdr3_nt: TGCGCCAGCAGCCCCACTAGCGCTTTCTCCTACAATGAGCAGTTCTTC
cdr3_aa: CASSPTSAFSYNEQFF
d_call: TRBD2
v_call: TRBV5-1
j_call: TRBJ2-1
clone_size: NA

cdr3_nt: TGCGCCAGCACACGGACAGGGGGCACTGAAGCTTTCTTT
cdr3_aa: CASTRTGGTEAFF
d_call: TRBD1
v_call: TRBV10-2
j_call: TRBJ1-1
clone_size: NA

cdr3_nt: TGTGCCAGCAGTTTATGGGGTCAGACAGGGTATGAAAAACTGTTTTTT
cdr3_aa: CASSLWGQTGYEKLFF
d_call: TRBD1
v_call: TRBV28
j_call: TRBJ1-4
clone_size: NA

cdr3_nt: TGTGCCAGCAGCCCAACCGGATCTAGCAGAGCCTACAATGAGCAGTTCTTC
cdr3_aa: CASSPTGSSRAYNEQFF
d_call: NA
v_call: TRBV9
j_call: TRBJ2-1
clone_size: once

cdr3_nt: TGTGCCAGCAGCCCCCGACAGAAATTGAACACTGAAGCTTTCTTT
cdr3_aa: CASSPRQKLNTEAFF
d_call: NA
v_call: TRBV7-6
j_call: TRBJ1-1
clone_size: NA

cdr3_nt: TGTGCCAGCAGTGAAGCTATGGGCGGGCAGCCCCAGCATTTT
cdr3_aa: CASSEAMGGQPQHF
d_call: NA
v_call: TRBV6-1
j_call: TRBJ1-5
clone_size: NA

cdr3_nt: TGTGCCAGCAGTACCCGACTAGCGGCCGAGCAGTACTTC
cdr3_aa: CASSTRLAAEQYF
d_call: TRBD2
v_call: TRBV6-5
j_call: TRBJ2-7
clone_size: NA

cdr3_nt: TGTGCCAGCAGACCCCCCCAGGGGGTATCTCAGCCCCAGCATTTT
cdr3_aa: CASRPPQGVSQPQHF
d_call: TRBD1
v_call: TRBV28
j_call: TRBJ1-5
clone_size: NA

cdr3_nt: TGTGCCAGCAGTATGGCGAGCGGCTTCTCCTACGAGCAGTACTTC
cdr3_aa: CASSMASGFSYEQYF
d_call: NA
v_call: TRBV2
j_call: TRBJ2-7
clone_size: NA

cdr3_nt: TGTGCCAGTAGTATAGGGGGCAGGGGCGAGACCCAGTACTTC
cdr3_aa: CASSIGGRGETQYF
d_call: NA
v_call: TRBV19
j_call: TRBJ2-5
clone_size: once

cdr3_nt: TGTGCCAGCAGCCTGAACAGGGGCTACGAGCAGTACTTC
cdr3_aa: CASSLNRGYEQYF
d_call: TRBD1
v_call: TRBV14
j_call: TRBJ2-7
clone_size: NA

cdr3_nt: TGTGCCAGCAGCCAGGTAGCGGGAGGCCCCCTTCCTTACGAGCAGTACTTC
cdr3_aa: CASSQVAGGPLPYEQYF
d_call: TRBD2
v_call: TRBV14
j_call: TRBJ2-7
clone_size: NA

cdr3_nt: TGTGCCACCAGTGGCGACAGGGGTTCAAACTCTGGGGCCAACGTCCTGACTTTC
cdr3_aa: CATSGDRGSNSGANVLTF
d_call: TRBD1
v_call: TRBV24-1
j_call: TRBJ2-6
clone_size: NA

cdr3_nt: TGTGCCAGCAGCTTAGATGCGGGGAAATCTGAAGCTTTCTTT
cdr3_aa: CASSLDAGKSEAFF
d_call: NA
v_call: TRBV7-9
j_call: TRBJ1-1
clone_size: NA

cdr3_nt: TGTGCTAGTGCCCTTGGACAGGGGTTCTACGAGCAGTACTTC
cdr3_aa: CASALGQGFYEQYF
d_call: TRBD1
v_call: TRBV12-5
j_call: TRBJ2-7
clone_size: NA

cdr3_nt: TGCGCCAGCAGCTCAAGGGGATTTGGAGAGACCCAGTACTTC
cdr3_aa: CASSSRGFGETQYF
d_call: NA
v_call: TRBV5-1
j_call: TRBJ2-5
clone_size: once

cdr3_nt: TGTGCCAGCAGGCGGACAGAGAATACCGGGGAGCTGTTTTTT
cdr3_aa: CASRRTENTGELFF
d_call: NA
v_call: TRBV6-5
j_call: TRBJ2-2
clone_size: NA